This T cell receptor (beta chain) is from a study of T cell repertoires in cytomegalovirus infection (dated by TCRdb to the late 2010s). About the investigation overall: Recently identified HLA-C-restricted CMV epitopes, whose presentation resists viral immunomodulation, were targeted by peptide stimulations together with well-studied HLA-B-restricted epitopes. Donor HLA type was relevant to the analysis, because carriage of CMV infection together with the matching HLA type was indicated by public TCR beta signatures.

The treatment or condition label corresponds to: in vitro stimulation with specific CMV peptide epitopes to enrich CMV-specific T cells. A word on this clonotype: The antigen it recognizes is unknown. Base qualities are not recorded, but no much larger clone differs from it by a single base.

The CDR3 has 15 amino acids, counting the end cysteine and phenylalanine. CDR3 DNA is the only sequence kept; it has 45 bases, read in frame from the first base. V lost 4 bases and J lost 3 bases; the stretch between them is 15 bases long. In the germline V gene, CDR1 corresponds to SGHDN and CDR2 to FVKESK. On the study overall, not on this receptor specifically: Carriers of CMV infection plus the relevant HLA type were discriminated by the cumulative frequency of public TCR beta family members in the study cohort and in an independent approximately 400-donor cohort. The ex vivo response was dominated by HLA-C-restricted CMV-specific TCR beta clonotypes, which also provided the single most frequent clonotype in two of eight donors.

TCRdb shows the sequencer as Illumina HiSeq 1500. The public reads were reprocessed in TCRdb via fastp at Q25 and MiXCR, keeping in-frame beta chains. CDR3 protein sequences are deduplicated, and each keeps its most common genes and DNA. The sample data list fewer than 950,000 distinct CDR3 sequences, and approximately 32% of these were observed just once. Together, the top ten hold approximately 13% of the sample. This sequence originates from a human donor in good health (CMV status not recorded). Some clones in this sample may be carry-over from other donors' samples. The rearrangement joined TRBV14 to TRBJ1-1, with a tentative D gene TRBD1 over 5 matching bases. The sequenced sample was cultured CD8+ T cells from PBMCs, obtained from culture after CMV antigen stimulation. Here is the DNA: TGTGCCAGCAGCCGGAACCAGGGAGTGGACACTGAAGCTTTCTTT. Its product reads: CASSRNQGVDTEAFF.